This TCR beta chain was observed in a study of T cell repertoires in cytomegalovirus infection. Study-level background: Indications came from public TCR beta signatures; they pointed to CMV infection and to a matching HLA type. Study-wide points: Summed frequency of shared TCR beta families picked out CMV carriers who also had the relevant HLA. CMV-specific TCR beta clonotypes restricted by HLA-C were the ones dominating the ex vivo response.

TCRdb recomputed calls from the reads with MiXCR, one row per CDR3 protein. The sample holds under 200,000 distinct CDR3 sequences; roughly 18% are singletons and the top ten take 15% to 20%. With respect to this clonotype: No antigen is known for it.

CDR1 and CDR2 (germline): MNHEY, SVGEGT. The CDR3 has 13 amino acids. The V and J ends lost 8 bases and 2 bases, in that order; junction bases with no gene match: 2. Sequencing was done on a sample of CD8+ T cells from PBMCs. This chain links TRBV6-2 or TRBV6-3 with TRBJ2-1, with TRBD2 identical over 8 bases. This TCR derives from a human donor in good health (CMV status not recorded). Some clones in this sample may be carry-over from other donors' samples. The CDR3 coding sequence is TGTGCCAGCCACGGGGGGGCCTACAATGAGCAGTTCTTC. Encoded protein: CASHGGAYNEQFF.